The entry below gives a single T cell receptor (beta chain) sequence along with its context. TCRdb's copy holds only in-frame clones and misses some; the assay was immunoSEQ multiplex PCR. Among about 17,000 clones listed, roughly 87% were seen once. The entry originates in a study of PD-1 blockade in classical Hodgkin lymphoma. Time point defined: newly diagnosed, previously untreated cHL patient sample. CDR3 length: 17 residues. CDR1 is SGHAT, CDR2 FQNNGV, per germline. V dropped 4 bases and J dropped 7; count of bases not matched to a gene: 16. V is TRBV11-2 and J is TRBJ2-1; 7 bases agree with TRBD2. The sequence derives from a human donor with classical Hodgkin lymphoma. Specimen: peripheral blood mononuclear cells (PBMCs). The CDR3 nucleotides are TGTGCCAGCAGCTCACCGGAGGAGAGCGGGATTGATAATGAGCAGTTCTTC. This encodes CASSSPEESGIDNEQFF.